Listed below are T cell receptor beta chains from one sample, sequenced in a study of T cells after yellow fever vaccination. TCRdb called the 5' RACE reads again in MiXCR, with one record for every CDR3 protein. The sample consists of 340,000 or so distinct CDR3 sequences, roughly an eighth of them appearing once. This specimen was CD4+ T cells sorted from PBMCs, taken 15 days after the yellow fever booster vaccination. The source of these receptors is a man aged 18 to 35 who received the YFV17D yellow fever vaccine. Both conserved end residues are part of each CDR3. Each record gives: V gene, D gene, J gene, clone size, CDR3 protein, CDR3 DNA. A D gene is named only where the DNA matches it firmly. Not every row has a clone size; where given, it reads once, few, many or a size class.

TRBV6-6	-	TRBJ2-4	-	CASSYSRIGFLAKNIQYF	TGTGCCAGCAGTTACTCGAGGATCGGGTTCCTAGCCAAAAACATTCAGTACTTC
TRBV5-1	TRBD2	TRBJ2-7	-	CASSLALAGGKTYEQYF	TGCGCCAGCAGCTTGGCTCTAGCGGGGGGCAAGACCTACGAGCAGTACTTC
TRBV5-4	TRBD2	TRBJ2-5	few	CASRSGLAGLQETQYF	TGTGCCAGCAGGTCCGGTCTAGCGGGGCTTCAAGAGACCCAGTACTTC
TRBV7-9	-	TRBJ2-7	-	CASSPWDEQYF	TGTGCCAGCAGCCCCTGGGACGAGCAGTACTTC
TRBV5-1	TRBD1	TRBJ2-5	few	CASSLGQGIETQYF	TGCGCCAGCAGCTTGGGACAGGGAATCGAGACCCAGTACTTC
TRBV12-3/TRBV12-4	TRBD2	TRBJ2-3	-	CASSYSRGLDTQYF	TGTGCCAGCTCCTACTCGCGGGGGTTAGATACGCAGTATTTT
TRBV7-8	-	TRBJ1-5	few	CASSLARGGGQPQHF	TGTGCCAGCAGCTTAGCGCGGGGCGGGGGACAGCCCCAGCATTTT
TRBV3-1	-	TRBJ1-2	few	CASSLRSGVSGYTF	TGTGCCAGCAGTCTTAGGTCGGGGGTCTCTGGCTACACCTTC
TRBV4-2	TRBD1	TRBJ1-2	-	CASSQETGNIGYGYTF	TGTGCCAGCAGCCAAGAGACAGGGAATATAGGGTATGGCTACACCTTC
TRBV29-1	TRBD2	TRBJ2-2	many	CSVGGTSITGELFF	TGCAGCGTTGGGGGGACTAGCATCACCGGGGAGCTGTTTTTT
TRBV6-2/TRBV6-3	-	TRBJ1-1	many	CASCRRNTEAFF	TGTGCCAGTTGCAGGCGAAACACTGAAGCTTTCTTT
TRBV6-5	-	TRBJ2-3	-	CASRDLSTDTQYF	TGTGCCAGCCGGGACCTGAGCACAGATACGCAGTATTTT
TRBV9	-	TRBJ2-5	few	CASSVAGSARQETQYF	TGTGCCAGCAGCGTAGCTGGAAGCGCTCGGCAAGAGACCCAGTACTTC
TRBV5-1	-	TRBJ2-1	many	CASSLDGGSYNEQFF	TGCGCCAGCAGCTTGGACGGGGGTTCCTACAATGAGCAGTTCTTC
TRBV30	-	TRBJ2-7	-	CAWSVHRDEQYF	TGTGCCTGGAGTGTACACAGGGACGAGCAGTACTTC
TRBV7-2	-	TRBJ1-3	-	CASSFKTGGNTIYF	TGTGCCAGCAGCTTTAAAACGGGGGGAAACACCATATATTTT
TRBV5-1	-	TRBJ1-2	few	CASSLEEHGYTF	TGCGCCAGCAGCTTGGAAGAGCATGGCTACACCTTC
TRBV3-1	-	TRBJ1-6	few	CASSQDYGVNSPLHF	TGTGCCAGCAGCCAAGATTACGGGGTCAATTCACCCCTCCACTTT
TRBV7-2	-	TRBJ2-2	few	CASNLMALGTGELFF	TGTGCCAGCAACCTAATGGCCTTGGGTACCGGGGAGCTGTTTTTT
TRBV28	-	TRBJ2-4	-	CASRLQGAKNIQYF	TGTGCCAGCAGGCTGCAGGGGGCCAAAAACATTCAGTACTTC
TRBV5-6	-	TRBJ2-1	-	CASSLVHGEQFF	TGTGCCAGCAGCTTGGTTCACGGAGAGCAGTTCTTC
TRBV28	TRBD1	TRBJ1-1	-	CASSTWRAGGMNTEAFF	TGTGCCAGCAGCACCTGGAGGGCAGGGGGGATGAACACTGAAGCTTTCTTT
TRBV5-1	TRBD1	TRBJ2-5	few	CASASGQHLSETQYF	TGCGCCAGCGCTTCGGGACAGCACCTGTCGGAGACCCAGTACTTC
TRBV7-9	-	TRBJ1-3	-	CASSSGGNQRNTIYF	TGTGCCAGCAGCTCGGGGGGGAATCAACGAAACACCATATATTTT
TRBV5-1	-	TRBJ2-5	-	CASSSTRDQETQYF	TGCGCCAGCAGCAGTACTAGAGATCAGGAGACCCAGTACTTC
TRBV5-1	-	TRBJ2-3	many	CASSLEPPRGTDTQYF	TGCGCCAGCAGCTTGGAGCCCCCCAGGGGCACAGATACGCAGTATTTT